Listed here are 12 T cell receptor beta chains from one sample, sequenced in a study of T cell repertoires in ileal Crohn's disease (dated by TCRdb to the late 2010s). Receptor amplification or capture employed the immunoSEQ multiplex PCR assay. Imported from immuneACCESS, the table was reduced by TCRdb to in-frame sequences with V and J called. These copies leave out some clones; in studies compared against another copy, an unresolved V gene accounts for under half, and the cause of the remainder is not known. This sample lists 15,000 to 20,000 clones; more than 85% were detected once. About 3.7% of the sample is in the top ten clones. Material for sequencing was ileal tissue. Receptors were obtained from an adult with Crohn's disease.

Here the CDR3 reads CASSPSDSPLSGNTIYF. Here the CDR3 DNA reads TGTGCCAGCAGCCCATCGGACAGTCCCCTCTCTGGAAACACCATATATTTT. This chain connects TRBV11-2 to TRBJ1-3, with a possible D match to TRBD1 (6 bases). Trimming cost V 5 bases and J 0 bases, with 17 bases left between them. Germline CDR1 SGHAT, CDR2 FQNNGV. The CDR3 spans 17 residues.

The chain carries TRBV7-8 and TRBJ2-2, with 9 positions matching TRBD2. The CDR3 runs 16 residues. Germline V gives CDR1 SGHVS, CDR2 FQNEAQ. V dropped 5 bases and J dropped 4; count of bases not matched to a gene: 8. CDR3 nucleotide sequence: TGTGCCAGCAGCGCGCGGGGGGGGGCGAGCACCGGGGAGCTGTTTTTT. Its protein product is CASSARGGASTGELFF.

This clone was picked up one time. The chain has TRBV7-9 and TRBJ2-7; 14 bases map to TRBD2. The CDR3 runs to 16 residues. Looked up from germline, CDR1 is SEHNR and CDR2 is FQNEAQ (reference sequence). V lost 3 bases to trimming and J lost 5 bases; unmatched junction nucleotides: 6. CDR3 bases: TGTGCCAGCAGCTTCTTGACTAGCGGGGGGGTGCACGAGCAGTACTTC. As protein: CASSFLTSGGVHEQYF.

In DNA form, the CDR3 reads TGTGCCAGCAGCTTGCGAAGGCAGGGGTATGGCTACACCTTC. Its protein is CASSLRRQGYGYTF. The chain uses TRBV5-6 and TRBJ1-2, with a possible D match to TRBD1 (6 bases). The CDR3 contains 14 residues. CDR1 is SGHDT and CDR2 is YYEEEE in the germline V gene. Trimming cost V 1 base and J 5 bases, with 12 bases left between them.

The chain links TRBV19 to TRBJ1-4, with TRBD1 identical over 10 bases. Germline values: CDR1 LNHDA, CDR2 SQIVND (reference sequence). This CDR3 is built from 14 residues. The ends lost 4 bases at V and 8 bases at J; junction bases unmatched: 4. The chain's CDR3 is CASSRGQGSEKLFF. The CDR3 DNA is TGTGCCAGTAGTAGGGGACAGGGGAGCGAAAAACTGTTTTTT.

J is TRBJ2-1 and V is TRBV27; 8 nucleotides align to TRBD2. After removal of 10 bases from V and 0 bases from J, the junction contained 11 bases not matched to a gene. Germline V CDR1 and CDR2: MNHEY, SMNVEV (reference sequence). The CDR3 extends over 16 amino acids. The CDR3 reads CAINRPGGTSYNEQFF. CDR3 nucleotide sequence: TGTGCCATTAACCGTCCGGGGGGGACCTCCTACAATGAGCAGTTCTTC.

This rearrangement joins TRBV11-2 to TRBJ2-7, with 7 bases identical to TRBD1. Germline CDR1 is SGHAT and CDR2 is FQNNGV. The trim removed 3 bases at V and 3 bases at J, leaving 5 bases unmatched. There are 14 residues in the CDR3. The CDR3 nucleotides read TGTGCCAGCAGCTTTACGGACAGGTTCTACGAGCAGTACTTC. Amino acids: CASSFTDRFYEQYF.

In nucleotides, the CDR3 is TGTGCCAGCAGCGTAGGTGGGCAGGGGTCTTCACCCCTCCACTTT. Translated, it gives CASSVGGQGSSPLHF. The rearrangement links TRBV9 to TRBJ1-6; maybe TRBD1 (6 bases). CDR1 is SGDLS, CDR2 YYNGEE, per germline. The V end was cut by 0 bases, the J end by 9 bases, with 13 bases between. This CDR3 is 15 amino acids long.

CDR3 sequence (DNA): TGTGCCAGCAGCCCCGACAGGGCCGCAACTAATGAAAAACTGTTTTTT. This sequence encodes CASSPDRAATNEKLFF. The chain employs TRBV7-9 and TRBJ1-4; 7 bases fit TRBD1. The germline V gene has CDR1 SEHNR and CDR2 FQNEAQ (reference sequence). Trimming removed 5 bases from V and 0 bases from J; junction bases left unmatched: 6. The CDR3 sequence is 16 residues long. The variable domain in full, completed from reference TRBV7-9 and TRBJ1-4, reads DTGVSQNPRHKITKRGQNVTFRCDPISEHNRLYWYRQTLGQGPEFLTYFQNEAQLEKSRLLSDRFSAERPKGSFSTLEIQRTEQGDSAMYLCASSPDRAATNEKLFFGSGTQLSVL.

The V and J genes are TRBV6-5 and TRBJ2-7, with 8 bases aligning to TRBD1. The CDR3 spans 14 residues. V lost 9 bases, J lost 6 bases, and 13 bases stayed unmatched. Per germline, CDR1 MNHEY and CDR2 SVGAGI. CDR3 residues: CASQGALGVTEQYF. The CDR3 DNA is TGTGCCAGTCAGGGGGCGCTTGGGGTCACCGAGCAGTACTTC.

This chain uses TRBV19 with TRBJ1-2; 7 nucleotides line up with TRBD1. The trim removed 3 bases at V and 7 bases at J, leaving 14 bases unmatched. From germline, CDR1 is LNHDA and CDR2 SQIVND (reference sequence). This CDR3 region has 16 residues. The CDR3 region is CASSIADRIFKSGYTF. The CDR3 DNA reads as TGTGCCAGTAGTATCGCGGACAGGATTTTCAAGAGTGGCTACACCTTC.

This CDR3 reads CSFAGGGGPQETQYF. In DNA, the CDR3 is TGCAGCTTTGCCGGTGGCGGGGGTCCCCAAGAGACCCAGTACTTC. The chain couples TRBV29-1 to TRBJ2-5, with TRBD2 matching over 7 bases. V lost 8 bases and J lost 1; bases outside the gene matches: 13. Germline V gene data show CDR1 as SQVTM and CDR2 as ANQGSEA. This CDR3 has 15 amino acids.